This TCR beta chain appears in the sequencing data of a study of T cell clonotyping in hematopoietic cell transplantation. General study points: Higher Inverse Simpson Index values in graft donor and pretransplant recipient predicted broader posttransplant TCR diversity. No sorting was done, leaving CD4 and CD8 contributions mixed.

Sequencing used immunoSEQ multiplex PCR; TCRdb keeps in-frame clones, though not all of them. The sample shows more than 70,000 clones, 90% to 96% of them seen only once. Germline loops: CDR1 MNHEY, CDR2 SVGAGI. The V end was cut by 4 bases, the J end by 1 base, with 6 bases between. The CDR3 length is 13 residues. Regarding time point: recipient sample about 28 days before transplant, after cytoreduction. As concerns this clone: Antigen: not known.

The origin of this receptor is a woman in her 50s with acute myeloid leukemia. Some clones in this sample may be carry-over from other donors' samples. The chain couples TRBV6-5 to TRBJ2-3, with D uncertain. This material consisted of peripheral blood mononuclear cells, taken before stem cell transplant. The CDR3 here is CASSWYGTDTQYF. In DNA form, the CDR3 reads TGTGCCAGCAGTTGGTACGGCACAGATACGCAGTATTTT.